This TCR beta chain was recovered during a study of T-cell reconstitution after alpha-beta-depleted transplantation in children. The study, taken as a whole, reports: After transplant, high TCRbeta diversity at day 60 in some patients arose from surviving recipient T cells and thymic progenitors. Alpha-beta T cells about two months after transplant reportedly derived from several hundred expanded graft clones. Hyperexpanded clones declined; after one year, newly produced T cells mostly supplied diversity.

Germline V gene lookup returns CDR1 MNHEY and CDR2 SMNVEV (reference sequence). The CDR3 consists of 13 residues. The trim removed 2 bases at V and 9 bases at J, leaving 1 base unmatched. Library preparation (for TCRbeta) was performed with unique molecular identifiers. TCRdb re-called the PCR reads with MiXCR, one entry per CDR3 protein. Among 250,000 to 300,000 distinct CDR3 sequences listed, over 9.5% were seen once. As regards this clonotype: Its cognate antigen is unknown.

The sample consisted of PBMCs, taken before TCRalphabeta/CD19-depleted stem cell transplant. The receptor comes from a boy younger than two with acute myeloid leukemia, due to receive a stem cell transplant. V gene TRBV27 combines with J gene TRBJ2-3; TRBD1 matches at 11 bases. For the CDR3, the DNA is TGTGCCAGCAGTTTAGGGACAGGGGGAACGCAGTATTTT. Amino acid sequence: CASSLGTGGTQYF.